What follows is one TCR beta chain and its context. Its antigen is still unknown. This CDR3 contains 12 residues. The data were obtained in a study of beta chain features in type 1 diabetes. Points from the study as a whole: VDJ junctions in type 1 diabetes patients carried more deletions and fewer insertions. A closer apparent resemblance between naive, central memory and Treg TCRB repertoires was seen in patients than in healthy donors.

CD4+ cells of the naive, central memory, regulatory and stem cell-like memory types were sorted via CD45RO/CCR7/CD25/CD127/CD95/CD27. The authors reverse transcribed all of the isolated RNA, so sequencing captured expressed TCRB transcripts. Clones were sequenced by immunoSEQ multiplex PCR, and TCRdb holds only the in-frame ones, with some missing. Altogether roughly 500,000 clones are present, roughly 11% being singletons, with the ten largest covering 0.046%. V and J are TRBV21-1 and TRBJ1-5; the table's TRBD1 call for D was not verified on the DNA. TRBV21-1 is noted as a pseudogene. Specimen: naive CD4+ T cells from blood. The clonotype comes from a woman under 30 in good health. The CDR3 nucleotides read TGTGCCAGCCGACAGGCCAATCAGCCCCAGCATTTT. It codes for CASRQANQPQHF.